This T cell receptor beta chain was profiled in a study of blood T cell repertoires in COVID-19. In the study overall: Nucleic acid was either cDNA or gDNA, and it came from T cells, B-cell-depleted T cells, or PBMCs.

Assignment of participants to cohorts was predicated upon participant-reported clinical history. In the original analysis: Estimated nucleated cell counts came from reference gene primer amplification. Sequencing was performed with immunoSEQ multiplex PCR; in TCRdb, only in-frame clones are kept and a portion is missing. V and J calls and clone size are given by that table; D and trimming were obtained from the DNA. This table has about 250,000 clones, around nine tenths appearing once. Per germline, CDR1 MNHEY and CDR2 SVGEGT. V gave up 4 bases and J gave up 4 bases, with 8 bases separating them. The CDR3 contains 12 residues.

The gene calls are TRBV6-2 or TRBV6-3 and TRBJ2-7; D unresolved. The receptor comes from a woman aged 50 to 60 who had recovered from COVID-19. Sequencing was carried out using PBMCs or T cells enriched from blood (not recorded which). This chain's CDR3 is CASSSSRYEQYF. The CDR3 DNA is TGTGCCAGCAGTTCCTCGAGATACGAGCAGTACTTC.